The 4 T cell receptor beta chains below were found in one sample sequenced in a study of T cells in Graves' hyperthyroidism and ophthalmopathy. TCR beta CDR3 regions were amplified from RNA. TCR CDR3 regions were first amplified by RT-PCR with HTBI primers. Via MiXCR, TCRdb re-called the multiplex PCR reads, giving one row per CDR3 protein. In the table there are around 690,000 distinct CDR3 sequences, 17% of which are singletons. Material: blood. The receptors originated from a man aged 50 to 59 with Graves' hyperthyroidism.

The J gene is TRBJ2-1, the V gene TRBV20-1; possible D gene TRBD1, 5 bases. Trimming removed 0 bases from V and 6 bases from J, with 15 bases in between. From germline, CDR1 is DFQATT and CDR2 SNEGSKA (reference sequence). The CDR3 is made up of 15 amino acids. CDR3 bases: TGCAGTGCTAGAGATATACAGGACCCCAGCAATGAGCAGTTCTTC. Its protein is CSARDIQDPSNEQFF.

V usage is TRBV5-1 and J usage is TRBJ1-2; D uncertain. V lost 4 bases to trimming and J lost 3 bases, with 16 bases between them. The CDR3 totals 15 residues. Per germline, CDR1 SGHRS and CDR2 YFSETQ. CDR3 residues: CASSQDRGNYYGYTF. DNA of the CDR3: TGCGCCAGCAGCCAAGACCGGGGAAATTACTATGGCTACACCTTC.

This clonotype was seen repeatedly, ten times or more. DNA for the CDR3: TGTGCCAGTAGGAACTCTGGGGCCAACGTCCTGACTTTC. As protein: CASRNSGANVLTF. The chain carries TRBV19 and TRBJ2-6; D is unclear. This CDR3 comprises 13 residues. The V and J ends lost 6 bases and 0 bases respectively, with 3 bases between them. Germline values: CDR1 LNHDA, CDR2 SQIVND (reference sequence).

This chain joins TRBV18 and TRBJ1-5; 10 nucleotides agree with TRBD1. With V trimmed by 3 bases and J by 8 bases, 7 bases remained unmatched. Germline V gene lookup returns CDR1 KGHSH and CDR2 LQKENI. The length of the CDR3 is 15 residues. The CDR3 loop is CASSPGTGVRKPQHF. The CDR3 region has the DNA TGTGCCAGCTCACCCGGGACAGGGGTAAGGAAGCCCCAGCATTTT.